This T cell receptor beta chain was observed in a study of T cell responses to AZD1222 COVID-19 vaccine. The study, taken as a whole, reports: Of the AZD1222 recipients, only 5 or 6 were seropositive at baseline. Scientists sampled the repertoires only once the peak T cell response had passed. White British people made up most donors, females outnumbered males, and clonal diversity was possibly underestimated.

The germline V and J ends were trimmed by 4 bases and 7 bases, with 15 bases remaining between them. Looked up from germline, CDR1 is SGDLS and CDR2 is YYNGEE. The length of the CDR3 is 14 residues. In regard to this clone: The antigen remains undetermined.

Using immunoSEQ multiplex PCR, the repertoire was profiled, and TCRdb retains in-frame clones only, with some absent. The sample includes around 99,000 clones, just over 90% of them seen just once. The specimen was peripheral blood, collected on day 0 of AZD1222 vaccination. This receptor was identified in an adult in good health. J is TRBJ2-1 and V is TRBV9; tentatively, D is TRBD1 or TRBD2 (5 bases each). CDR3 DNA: TGTGCCAGCAGCACCCAGACAGACTATAATGAGCAGTTCTTC. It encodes CASSTQTDYNEQFF. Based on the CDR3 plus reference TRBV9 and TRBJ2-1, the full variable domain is DSGVTQTPKHLITATGQRVTLRCSPRSGDLSVYWYQQSLDQGLQFLIQYYNGEERAKGNILERFSAQQFPDLHSELNLSSLELGDSALYFCASSTQTDYNEQFFGPGTRLTVL.